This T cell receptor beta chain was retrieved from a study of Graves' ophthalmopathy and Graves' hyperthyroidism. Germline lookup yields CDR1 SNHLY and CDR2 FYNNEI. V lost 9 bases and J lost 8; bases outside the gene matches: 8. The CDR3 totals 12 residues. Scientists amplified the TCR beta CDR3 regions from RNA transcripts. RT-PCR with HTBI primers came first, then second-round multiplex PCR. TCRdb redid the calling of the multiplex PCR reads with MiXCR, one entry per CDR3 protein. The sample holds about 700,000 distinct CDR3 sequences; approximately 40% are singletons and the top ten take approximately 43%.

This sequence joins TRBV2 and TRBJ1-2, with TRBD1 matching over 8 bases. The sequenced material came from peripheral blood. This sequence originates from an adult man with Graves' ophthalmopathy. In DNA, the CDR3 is TGTGCCAGATTGGACAGGGAGCGCGGCTACACCTTC. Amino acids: CARLDRERGYTF.